What follows are 22 T cell receptor beta chains derived from one specimen sequenced in a study of shared clonotypes between healthy human individuals. Assay used: immunoSEQ multiplex PCR; TCRdb lists only in-frame clones, some missing. The table includes about 980,000 clones, around three quarters detected once. Material: memory CD4+ T cells sorted from blood. Subset denoted: CD45RA-negative fraction. Receptor source: a man between 18 and 29 years old in good health.

The chain links TRBV5-1 to TRBJ2-2; 14 bases are shared with TRBD2. CDR1 SGHRS and CDR2 YFSETQ come from the germline V gene. The length of the CDR3 is 19 residues. Trimming at V came to 4 bases and at J to 0 bases, leaving 8 bases not matched to a gene. The CDR3 sequence: CASSLKETSGGANTGELFF. CDR3 nucleotides: TGCGCCAGCAGCCTCAAAGAGACTAGCGGGGGGGCGAACACCGGGGAGCTGTTTTTT.

This clone has only one observation. The CDR3 sequence: CASSSGGGDYEQYF. The CDR3 nucleotides are TGTGCCAGCAGCTCTGGAGGCGGGGACTACGAGCAGTACTTC. The chain uses TRBV11-3 and TRBJ2-7; D is perhaps TRBD2 (6 bases). Germline V gives CDR1 SGHNT, CDR2 YENEEA. Trimming stripped 4 bases from V and 3 bases from J, with 13 bases between. This CDR3 comprises 14 residues.

The CDR3 reads CASSLGEGPREKLFF. The DNA of the CDR3 is TGTGCCAGCAGCCTAGGGGAGGGGCCTCGGGAAAAACTGTTTTTT. The rearrangement links TRBV7-8 to TRBJ1-4; D perhaps matches TRBD1 (5 bases). Germline V lookup: CDR1 SGHVS, CDR2 FQNEAQ. V was pared by 5 bases and J by 8 bases, with 18 bases between. The CDR3 runs 15 residues. Looking up the rest from reference TRBV7-8 and TRBJ1-4 gives the full variable domain: GAGVSQSPRYKVAKRGQDVALRCDPISGHVSLFWYQQALGQGPEFLTYFQNEAQLDKSGLPSDRFFAERPEGSVSTLKIQRTQQEDSAVYLCASSLGEGPREKLFFGSGTQLSVL.

This clone was counted only a few times. The J gene is TRBJ2-3, the V gene TRBV25-1; possibly TRBD2 for D (5 bases). Germline CDR1 and CDR2: MGHDK and SYGVNS. The V end lost 2 bases, the J end lost 6 bases, and 12 bases lay between the germline ends. CDR3 length: 14 amino acids. The CDR3 sequence is CASSEGGLGDTQYF. CDR3 DNA: TGTGCCAGCAGTGAAGGCGGACTTGGGGATACGCAGTATTTT.

This sequence joins TRBV9 and TRBJ1-5, with D possibly TRBD1 on 5 matching bases. The CDR3 extends over 15 amino acids. Per germline, CDR1 SGDLS and CDR2 YYNGEE. V dropped 0 bases and J dropped 0 bases, with 7 bases sitting between them. The CDR3 DNA reads TGTGCCAGCAGCGTAGGGGGGGATAGCAATCAGCCCCAGCATTTT. Translation gives CASSVGGDSNQPQHF.

The genes are TRBV7-2 and TRBJ1-1; D gene uncertain. Trimming pared 4 bases from V and 0 bases from J, leaving 15 bases between. CDR3 size: 16 residues. Germline V gene sequence: CDR1 SGHTA, CDR2 FQGNSA. The CDR3 is CASSSWQAPLNTEAFF. The CDR3 DNA reads TGTGCCAGCAGCTCCTGGCAGGCCCCCCTGAACACTGAAGCTTTCTTT.

The V call is TRBV7-8, the J call TRBJ1-3, with a weak D call TRBD1 (5 bases). This CDR3 is 13 amino acids long. Trimming shortened V by 3 bases and J by 7 bases, and 10 bases separated the two germline ends. Germline CDR1 is SGHVS and CDR2 is FQNEAQ. The DNA of the CDR3 is TGTGCCAGCAGCTTGGGACGGGAGAACACCATATATTTT. This gives the protein CASSLGRENTIYF.

The V call is TRBV21-1, the J call TRBJ2-2; the table gives TRBD2 as D, unverified against the DNA. TRBV21-1 is marked as a pseudogene. The CDR3 length is 19 residues. CDR3 sequence: CASSKALAGGPMNTGELFF. The CDR3 nucleotides are TGTGCCAGCAGCAAAGCGCTTGCGGGAGGGCCTATGAACACCGGGGAGCTGTTTTTT.

CDR3 protein: CAISEGQGMNTEAFF. The DNA for the CDR3 is TGTGCCATCAGTGAAGGTCAGGGGATGAACACTGAAGCTTTCTTT. This chain joins TRBV10-3 and TRBJ1-1, with D perhaps matching TRBD1 (6 bases). Trimming cost V 3 bases and J 0 bases, with 11 bases left between them. CDR1 is ENHRY and CDR2 is SYGVKD in the germline V gene. This CDR3 has 15 amino acids.

This clone was recorded once. The gene calls are TRBV19 and TRBJ1-2; D gene uncertain. V was shortened by 5 bases and J by 3 bases, with 10 bases between the two germline ends. The CDR3 runs to 13 residues. Per germline, CDR1 LNHDA and CDR2 SQIVND (reference sequence). CDR3 sequence reads: CASSLGRDYGYTF. CDR3 DNA: TGTGCCAGTAGTCTAGGCAGAGACTATGGCTACACCTTC. Drawing the rest from reference TRBV19 and TRBJ1-2, the complete variable domain is DGGITQSPKYLFRKEGQNVTLSCEQNLNHDAMYWYRQDPGQGLRLIYYSQIVNDFQKGDIAEGYSVSREKKESFPLTVTSAQKNPTAFYLCASSLGRDYGYTFGSGTRLTVV.

This chain links TRBV28 with TRBJ2-1; D unresolved. The V end lost 5 bases, the J end lost 3 bases, and 11 bases lay between the germline ends. The germline V gene has CDR1 MDHEN and CDR2 SYDVKM. This CDR3 is 14 amino acids long. CDR3 nucleotides: TGTGCCAGCAGTACCACAGCGATCTACAATGAGCAGTTCTTC. This gives the protein CASSTTAIYNEQFF.

V and J are TRBV7-2 and TRBJ2-1; no clear D gene. Looked up from germline, CDR1 is SGHTA and CDR2 is FQGNSA. The CDR3 sequence is 14 residues long. The V end was cut by 5 bases, the J end by 3 bases, with 11 bases between. This CDR3 reads CASSPHRGYNEQFF. CDR3 coding DNA: TGTGCCAGCAGCCCCCACAGAGGCTACAATGAGCAGTTCTTC.

This chain connects TRBV5-1 to TRBJ1-1, with D possibly being TRBD1 (5 bases). The germline gives CDR1 SGHRS, CDR2 YFSETQ. The CDR3 runs 15 residues. V lost 0 bases to trimming and J lost 2 bases, with 11 bases between them. Here the CDR3 DNA reads TGCGCCAGCAGCTTGGCACAGGATATCAACACTGAAGCTTTCTTT. The encoded protein is CASSLAQDINTEAFF.

The chain carries TRBV4-3 and TRBJ1-2; no firm D call. The CDR3 is 16 residues long. V was clipped by 4 bases and J by 4 bases, with 19 bases between them. Germline V gene lookup returns CDR1 LGHNA and CDR2 YSLEER. CDR3 loop: CASSLAYGVLGYGYTF. CDR3 coding DNA: TGCGCCAGCAGCCTTGCTTACGGGGTTCTGGGCTATGGCTACACCTTC.

V gene TRBV5-6 combines with J gene TRBJ2-2; TRBD1 matches 9 bases. This CDR3 has 14 residues. V dropped 2 bases and J dropped 6; count of bases not matched to a gene: 2. Germline V gene data show CDR1 as SGHDT and CDR2 as YYEEEE. In DNA form, the CDR3 reads TGTGCCAGCAGCTTACAGGGGGCCGCCGGGGAGCTGTTTTTT. Its translation is CASSLQGAAGELFF.

This chain uses TRBV6-5 with TRBJ2-7; possibly TRBD1 for D (7 bases). Germline V gene sequence: CDR1 MNHEY, CDR2 SVGAGI. The CDR3 is 14 amino acids. V was clipped by 5 bases and J by 2 bases, with 13 bases between them. In DNA, the CDR3 is TGTGCCAGCAGTCGGACAGGACTAACCTACGAGCAGTACTTC. Translated: CASSRTGLTYEQYF.

The chain employs TRBV4-2 and TRBJ2-7, with 12 bases fitting TRBD2. CDR1 LGHNA and CDR2 YNFKEQ come from the germline V gene. There are 17 residues in the CDR3. J gave up 2 bases and V 0 bases, and 5 bases lay outside the gene matches. CDR3 in DNA: TGTGCCAGCAGCCAAGATCTAGCGGGGGGGGCTACCTACGAGCAGTACTTC. This codes for CASSQDLAGGATYEQYF.

The genes are TRBV18 and TRBJ1-2; D unresolved. The CDR3 runs to 12 residues. Between the trimmed V and J ends, which lost 6 bases and 0 bases, there was a span of 5 bases. From germline, CDR1 is KGHSH and CDR2 LQKENI. CDR3 residues: CASSGPNYGYTF. The DNA of the CDR3 is TGTGCCAGCTCCGGCCCTAACTATGGCTACACCTTC.

This chain connects TRBV5-6 to TRBJ2-7; D uncertain. Germline lookup yields CDR1 SGHDT and CDR2 YYEEEE. V was clipped by 2 bases and J by 1 base, with 13 bases between them. The length of the CDR3 is 15 residues. CDR3 sequence reads: CASSLFPGPSYEQYF. Here the CDR3 DNA reads TGTGCCAGCAGCTTATTCCCAGGCCCATCCTACGAGCAGTACTTC.

This chain uses TRBV14 with TRBJ2-4; D may be TRBD1 or TRBD2 (5 bases each). V dropped 4 bases and J dropped 8 bases, with 15 bases sitting between them. The germline V gene has CDR1 SGHDN and CDR2 FVKESK. This CDR3 is 14 amino acids long. The CDR3 sequence: CASSPSLARDIQYF. Here the CDR3 DNA reads TGTGCCAGCAGCCCCTCTCTAGCCAGGGACATTCAGTACTTC.

Worth noting for this clone: The sample contains more than one DNA sequence encoding this CDR3. V and J are TRBV15 and TRBJ2-1; D possibly corresponds to TRBD1 (5 bases). V lost 1 base and J lost 9, with 13 bases in between. Germline lookup yields CDR1 LNHNV and CDR2 YYDKDF (reference sequence). This CDR3 has 14 amino acids. The CDR3 DNA is TGTGCCACCAGCAGAGGTGGCCCAAGGGGTGAGCAGTTCTTC. Translation gives CATSRGGPRGEQFF.

The chain uses TRBV10-3 and TRBJ1-4; weak D call: TRBD1 (6 bases). CDR3 length: 12 residues. From germline, CDR1 is ENHRY and CDR2 SYGVKD. The V end lost 2 bases, the J end lost 8 bases, and 6 bases lay between the germline ends. The CDR3 spells CAISEGTEKLFF. The CDR3 nucleotides read TGTGCCATCAGTGAGGGGACAGAAAAACTGTTTTTT.